These 21 T cell receptor beta chains were all obtained from the same sample, sequenced in a study of blood T cell repertoires in COVID-19. Repertoires were generated with immunoSEQ multiplex PCR, while TCRdb's copy carries only in-frame clones and drops some. The sample has tens of thousands of clones, around 82% seen once; the top ten hold 5% to 6%. The sequenced sample was peripheral blood. These receptor sequences come from a man aged 50 to 60 with active COVID-19.

This chain joins TRBV20-1 and TRBJ1-3; possible D gene TRBD1, 5 bases. The CDR3 is made up of 12 amino acids. With 3 bases removed from V and 7 bases from J, the gap between germline ends came to 10 bases. Germline lookup yields CDR1 DFQATT and CDR2 SNEGSKA (reference sequence). The CDR3 sequence: CSASSGYNTIYF. The CDR3 DNA reads TGCAGTGCTAGTTCAGGGTACAACACCATATATTTT.

This sequence joins TRBV15 and TRBJ1-5, with D possibly TRBD1 on 6 matching bases. The CDR3 sequence is 18 residues long. Trimming cost V 2 bases and J 10 bases, with 27 bases left between them. The V gene's germline CDR1 is LNHNV and CDR2 YYDKDF (reference sequence). The CDR3 region is CATSRHPDFGQLVSPQHF. The CDR3 DNA sequence: TGTGCCACCAGCAGACATCCCGATTTCGGACAGTTGGTCTCACCCCAGCATTTT.

This chain uses TRBV29-1 with TRBJ2-1, with D possibly matching TRBD2 (6 bases). Germline CDR1 and CDR2: SQVTM and ANQGSEA. Deletions cut 4 bases from V and 10 bases from J, with 8 bases between. The CDR3 extends over 10 amino acids. The CDR3 coding sequence is TGCAGCGTTGGACTAGGGGAGCAGTTCTTC. Residues: CSVGLGEQFF.

The DNA of the CDR3 is TGTGCCAGCAGCCAAGAAGCAGCAGGGGGAAGCAATGAGCAGTTCTTC. Protein: CASSQEAAGGSNEQFF. This chain joins TRBV4-2 and TRBJ2-1, with 7 bases lining up with TRBD1. CDR3 length equals 16 residues. V lost 0 bases, J lost 6 bases, and 8 bases stayed unmatched. From germline, CDR1 is LGHNA and CDR2 YNFKEQ.

This chain links TRBV3-1 (or the pseudogene TRBV3-2) with TRBJ1-3; D is unresolved. V lost 4 bases and J lost 0, with 7 bases in between. The CDR3 length is 14 residues. CDR1 is LGHDT and CDR2 is YNNKEL in the germline V gene (reference sequence). The CDR3 reads CASSPRSSGNTIYF. Written as DNA, the CDR3 is TGTGCCAGCAGCCCTCGGTCCTCTGGAAACACCATATATTTT.

The genes are TRBV7-3 and TRBJ2-3; 10 bases map to TRBD2. The V gene end was trimmed by 5 bases and the J gene end by 6 bases; junction bases not matched to a gene: 2. The CDR3 runs to 13 residues. Germline CDR1 reads SGHTA; CDR2 reads FQGTGA. In DNA, the CDR3 is TGTGCCAGCAGCAGTAGCGGGGGGGATACGCAGTATTTT. Encoded protein: CASSSSGGDTQYF.

This clone has a count of ten or more. V gene TRBV6-4 combines with J gene TRBJ1-2; D unclear. The CDR3 is made up of 16 amino acids. Germline V gives CDR1 MRHNA, CDR2 SNTAGT. V was pared by 4 bases and J by 0 bases, with 15 bases between. CDR3 sequence (DNA): TGTGCCAGCAGTGCTTCGGCGGGCGCGGCTAACTATGGCTACACCTTC. This gives the protein CASSASAGAANYGYTF.

V usage is TRBV7-9 and J usage is TRBJ1-1, with D hard to call. Trimming shortened V by 5 bases and J by 11 bases, and 21 bases separated the two germline ends. Germline assignment: CDR1 SEHNR and CDR2 FQNEAQ (reference sequence). The CDR3 runs 14 residues. The CDR3 nucleotides read TGTGCCAGCAGCAACACCTCGTGGGCGGGCGCCGCTTTCTTT. Translation gives CASSNTSWAGAAFF.

The chain couples TRBV19 to TRBJ2-2; TRBD2 is a possible D gene (5 bases). Trimming pared 1 base from V and 1 base from J, leaving 7 bases between. From germline, CDR1 is LNHDA and CDR2 SQIVND (reference sequence). The CDR3 contains 15 residues. CDR3: CASSIGRRNTGELFF. In nucleotides, the CDR3 is TGTGCCAGTAGTATAGGGAGGCGGAACACCGGGGAGCTGTTTTTT.

The V and J genes are TRBV11-2 and TRBJ2-7; 9 nucleotides match TRBD2. With 5 bases clipped from V and 0 bases from J, the junction kept 8 bases outside the gene matches. CDR1 and CDR2 from the germline V gene are SGHAT and FQNNGV. CDR3 length: 16 residues. CDR3 region: CASSRLAGSSSYEQYF. CDR3 DNA: TGTGCCAGCAGCCGGCTAGCGGGAAGCTCCTCCTACGAGCAGTACTTC.

The chain combines TRBV5-4 with TRBJ2-1; TRBD1 is a possible D gene (7 bases). CDR1 is SGHNT and CDR2 is YYREEE in the germline V gene (reference sequence). V lost 4 bases to trimming and J lost 3 bases, with 14 bases between them. This CDR3 spans 15 amino acids. Here the CDR3 reads CASSGRQGGYNEQFF. The CDR3 DNA reads TGTGCCAGCAGCGGTCGACAGGGAGGCTACAATGAGCAGTTCTTC.

V usage is TRBV11-2 and J usage is TRBJ2-3, with a possible D match to TRBD1 (6 bases). Germline values: CDR1 SGHAT, CDR2 FQNNGV. CDR3 length: 13 amino acids. The V end lost 8 bases, the J end lost 2 bases, and 11 bases lay between the germline ends. The CDR3: CASSRTATDTQYF. Here the CDR3 DNA reads TGTGCCAGCTCGCGGACAGCCACAGATACGCAGTATTTT.

The rearrangement uses TRBV5-8 and TRBJ2-7, with TRBD2 matching 14 bases. This CDR3 is 17 amino acids long. CDR1 and CDR2 from the germline V gene are SGHTS and YDEGEE. Losses at the gene ends were 3 bases for V and 2 bases for J; bases not matched to a gene: 7. The CDR3 reads CASSSPGLAGAAYEQYF. The CDR3 bases are TGTGCCAGCAGCTCGCCGGGACTAGCGGGAGCCGCCTACGAGCAGTACTTC.

The J gene is TRBJ2-1, the V gene TRBV9; no clear D. The V and J ends lost 5 bases and 5 bases respectively, with 5 bases between them. Germline CDR1 SGDLS, CDR2 YYNGEE. This CDR3 has 11 amino acids. CDR3 residues: CASSPHNEQFF. Written as DNA, the CDR3 is TGTGCCAGCAGTCCTCACAATGAGCAGTTCTTC.

This chain connects TRBV18 to TRBJ2-3; 7 nucleotides line up with TRBD2. Germline V gives CDR1 KGHSH, CDR2 LQKENI. This CDR3 has 13 residues. Unmatched junction bases numbered 0, after V lost 0 bases and J lost 6 bases. The CDR3 nucleotides read TGTGCCAGCTCACCACCGACTAGCGATACGCAGTATTTT. Translation gives CASSPPTSDTQYF. Filled out from reference TRBV18 and TRBJ2-3, the complete variable domain reads NAGVMQNPRHLVRRRGQEARLRCSPMKGHSHVYWYRQLPEEGLKFMVYLQKENIIDESGMPKERFSAEFPKEGPSILRIQQVVRGDSAAYFCASSPPTSDTQYFGPGTRLTVL.

The gene calls are TRBV7-2 and TRBJ2-7, with 10 nucleotides matching TRBD2. V gave up 5 bases and J gave up 3 bases; unmatched junction bases: 10. The CDR3 is 16 amino acids. Per the germline V gene, CDR1 is SGHTA and CDR2 is FQGNSA. DNA of the CDR3: TGTGCCAGCAGCCAGGGACCTAGCGGGAGTTACTACGAGCAGTACTTC. This translates into CASSQGPSGSYYEQYF.

V and J are TRBV29-1 and TRBJ1-5; D gene uncertain. Per germline, CDR1 SQVTM and CDR2 ANQGSEA. This CDR3 comprises 12 residues. The V end lost 4 bases, the J end lost 7 bases, and 11 bases lay between the germline ends. The CDR3 reads CSVGLNGQPQHF. CDR3 DNA sequence: TGCAGCGTTGGGCTCAACGGGCAGCCCCAGCATTTT.

The genes are TRBV19 and TRBJ2-5, with D perhaps TRBD2 (5 bases). The germline V gene has CDR1 LNHDA and CDR2 SQIVND (reference sequence). This CDR3 is 15 amino acids long. The V end was cut by 1 base, the J end by 5 bases, with 14 bases between. CDR3 DNA: TGTGCCAGTAGTATAGCATTCTTCGGCGGGGAGACCCAGTACTTC. It codes for CASSIAFFGGETQYF. Full variable domain (outside the CDR3, taken from reference TRBV19 and TRBJ2-5): DGGITQSPKYLFRKEGQNVTLSCEQNLNHDAMYWYRQDPGQGLRLIYYSQIVNDFQKGDIAEGYSVSREKKESFPLTVTSAQKNPTAFYLCASSIAFFGGETQYFGPGTRLLVL.

The gene calls are TRBV3-1 (or the pseudogene TRBV3-2) and TRBJ2-7, with D hard to call. Trimming took off 4 bases at V and 3 bases at J, with 13 bases between the two ends. The CDR3 sequence is 14 residues long. Germline assignment: CDR1 LGHDT and CDR2 YNNKEL (reference sequence). The CDR3 is CASSLTLAGYEQYF. CDR3 in DNA: TGTGCCAGCAGCCTTACCTTAGCCGGCTACGAGCAGTACTTC.

The chain employs TRBV13 and TRBJ2-7; 9 nucleotides line up with TRBD2. Germline assignment: CDR1 PRHDT and CDR2 FYEKMQ (reference sequence). V was clipped by 5 bases and J by 5 bases; unmatched bases: 7. This CDR3 comprises 14 residues. The CDR3 bases are TGTGCCAGCAGCGGGGCGGGAGGGATTGACGAGCAGTACTTC. This codes for CASSGAGGIDEQYF. Using reference TRBV13 and TRBJ2-7 for the parts outside the CDR3, the full variable domain is AAGVIQSPRHLIKEKRETATLKCYPIPRHDTVYWYQQGPGQDPQFLISFYEKMQSDKGSIPDRFSAQQFSDYHSELNMSSLELGDSALYFCASSGAGGIDEQYFGPGTRLTVT.

The chain uses TRBV6-5 and TRBJ1-1; possibly TRBD1 for D (5 bases). The CDR3 has 13 amino acids. CDR1 is MNHEY, CDR2 SVGAGI, per germline. The V end lost 0 bases, the J end lost 8 bases, and 10 bases lay between the germline ends. The CDR3 DNA reads as TGTGCCAGCAGTTACTCGACGAACAGGGAAGCTTTCTTT. Translating it yields CASSYSTNREAFF.